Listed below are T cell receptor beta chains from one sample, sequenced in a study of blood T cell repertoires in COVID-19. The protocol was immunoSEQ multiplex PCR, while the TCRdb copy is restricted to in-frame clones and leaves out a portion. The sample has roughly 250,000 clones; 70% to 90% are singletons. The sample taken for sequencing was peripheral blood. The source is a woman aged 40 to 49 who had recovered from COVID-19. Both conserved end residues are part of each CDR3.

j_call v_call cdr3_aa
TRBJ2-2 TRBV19 CASTSLGTAGELFF
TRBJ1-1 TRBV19 CASSISGTRYTEAFF
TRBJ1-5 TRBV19 CASSQGASVSQHF
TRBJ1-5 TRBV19 CASSQGQGINQPQHF
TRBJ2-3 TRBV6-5 CASSYSGGQADTQYF
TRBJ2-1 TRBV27 CASSSLTSAVRNEQFF
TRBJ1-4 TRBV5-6 CASSFQGATNEKLFF
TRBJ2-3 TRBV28 CASSSTRLRIASASTDTQYF
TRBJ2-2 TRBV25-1 CASSELTGTGRAGELFF
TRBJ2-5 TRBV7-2 CASSARRLEKETQYF
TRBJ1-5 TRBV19 CASSTTGNNQPQHF
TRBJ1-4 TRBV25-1 CASSVTGTGEKLFF
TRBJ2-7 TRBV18 CASSPDYGEQYF
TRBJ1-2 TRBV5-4 CASSSDSDRARYGYTF
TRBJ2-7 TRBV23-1 CASSQDLPVQGSTYEQYF
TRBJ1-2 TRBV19 CAREAGQGARGYGYTF
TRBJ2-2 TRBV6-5 CASTTGGTGELFF
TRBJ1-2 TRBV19 CASSIAGQAGGYTF
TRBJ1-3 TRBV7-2 CASSLGTGLSGNTIYF
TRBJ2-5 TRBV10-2 CASSGGRIQYF
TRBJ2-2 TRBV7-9 CASSNRNTGELFF
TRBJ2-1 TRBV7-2 CASSQQGTSGISYNEQFF
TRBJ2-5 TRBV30 CAWRPLRETQYF
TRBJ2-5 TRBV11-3 CATSSGLAEETQYF
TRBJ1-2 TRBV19 CASSYGGPTSNYGYTF
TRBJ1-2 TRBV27 CASSPVGPGKGYTF
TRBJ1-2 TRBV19 CASSIQPRVPYGYTF
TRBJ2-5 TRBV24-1 CATSEPAGAGETQYF
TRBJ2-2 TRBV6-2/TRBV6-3 CASSQFTGELFF
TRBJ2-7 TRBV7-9 CASTGLAVDTEQYF
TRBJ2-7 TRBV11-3 CASSREDSYEQYF
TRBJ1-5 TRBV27 CASRPGQGNIMPQHF
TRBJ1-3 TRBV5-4 CASSYGQGTGNTIYF
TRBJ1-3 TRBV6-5 CASRQGAQGNTIYF
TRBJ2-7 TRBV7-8 CASSRLAGGKSSYEQYF
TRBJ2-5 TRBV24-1 CATSDLERGAQETQYF
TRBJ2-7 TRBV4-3 CASSLTAGGPIYEQYF
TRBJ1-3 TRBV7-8 CASSYLSGNTIYF
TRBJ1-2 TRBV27 CASSSTTVRHGYTF
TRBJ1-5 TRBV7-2 CASSFMPGGAGNQPQHF
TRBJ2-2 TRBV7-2 CASSPSWGLTGELFF